This entry describes one T cell receptor (beta chain). Its antigen remains unidentified. This may be a read error: a much more frequent sequence differs by one nucleotide. Per the germline V gene, CDR1 is SGHTA and CDR2 is FQGNSA. This CDR3 spans 13 amino acids. TCRdb independently ran MiXCR on the RT-PCR reads; one entry per CDR3 protein. The table lists hundreds of thousands of distinct CDR3 sequences, around 13% of them singletons. This entry comes from a study of response to subunit inactivated influenza vaccine. Whole-study results and caveats: Only a handful of new T cells, the authors suggested, are recruited with each seasonal influenza vaccination.

The sequencing used PBMCs from blood, collected 14 to 15 days before vaccination. The rearrangement uses TRBV7-2 and TRBJ1-1; D gene unclear. The sequence came from a middle-aged man who received an inactivated influenza vaccine. The DNA for the CDR3 is TGTGCCAGCAATTCTTACTCTTACACTGAAGCTCTCTTT. It is translated as CASNSYSYTEALF.